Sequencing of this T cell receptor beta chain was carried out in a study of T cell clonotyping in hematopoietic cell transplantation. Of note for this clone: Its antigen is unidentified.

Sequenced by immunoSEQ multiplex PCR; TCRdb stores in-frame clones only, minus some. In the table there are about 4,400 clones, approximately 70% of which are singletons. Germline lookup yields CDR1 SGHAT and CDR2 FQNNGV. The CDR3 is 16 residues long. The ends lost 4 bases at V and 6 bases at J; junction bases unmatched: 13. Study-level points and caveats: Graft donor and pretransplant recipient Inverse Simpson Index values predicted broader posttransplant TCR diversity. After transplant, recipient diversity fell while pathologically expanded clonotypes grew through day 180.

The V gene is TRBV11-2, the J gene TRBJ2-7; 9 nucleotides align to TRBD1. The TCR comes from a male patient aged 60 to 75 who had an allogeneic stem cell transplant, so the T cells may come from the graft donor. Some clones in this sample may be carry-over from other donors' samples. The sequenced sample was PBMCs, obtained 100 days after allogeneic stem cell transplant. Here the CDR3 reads CASSSIRGQGVPEQYF. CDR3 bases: TGTGCCAGCAGCTCCATCAGGGGACAGGGAGTGCCCGAGCAGTACTTC.